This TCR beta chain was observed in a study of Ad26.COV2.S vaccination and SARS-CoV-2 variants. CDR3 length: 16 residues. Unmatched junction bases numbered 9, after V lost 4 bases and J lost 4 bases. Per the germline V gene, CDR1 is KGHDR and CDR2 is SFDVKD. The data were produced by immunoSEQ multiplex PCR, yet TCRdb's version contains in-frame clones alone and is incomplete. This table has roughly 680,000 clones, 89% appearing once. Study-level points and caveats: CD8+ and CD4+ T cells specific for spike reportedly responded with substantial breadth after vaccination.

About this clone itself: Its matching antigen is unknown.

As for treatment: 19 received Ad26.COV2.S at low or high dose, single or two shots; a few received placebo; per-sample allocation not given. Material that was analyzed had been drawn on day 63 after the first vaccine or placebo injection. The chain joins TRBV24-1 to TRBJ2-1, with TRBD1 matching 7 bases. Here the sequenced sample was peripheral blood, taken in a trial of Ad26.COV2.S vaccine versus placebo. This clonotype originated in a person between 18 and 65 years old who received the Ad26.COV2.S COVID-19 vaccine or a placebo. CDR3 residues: CATSDASPGQYNEQFF. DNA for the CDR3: TGTGCCACCAGTGACGCGAGTCCGGGACAGTACAATGAGCAGTTCTTC.